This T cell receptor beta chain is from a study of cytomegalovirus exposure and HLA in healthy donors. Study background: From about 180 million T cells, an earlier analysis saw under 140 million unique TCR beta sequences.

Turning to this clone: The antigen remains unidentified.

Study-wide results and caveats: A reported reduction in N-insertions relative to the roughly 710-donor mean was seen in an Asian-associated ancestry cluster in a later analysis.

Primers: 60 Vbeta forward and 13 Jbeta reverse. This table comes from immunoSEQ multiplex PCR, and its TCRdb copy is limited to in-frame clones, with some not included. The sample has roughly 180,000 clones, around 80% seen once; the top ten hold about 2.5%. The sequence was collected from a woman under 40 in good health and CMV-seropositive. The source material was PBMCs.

CDR3 residues: CASSSIIEGYTF. Here the CDR3 DNA reads TGTGCCAGCAGTTCGATTATAGAAGGCTACACCTTC. The genes are TRBV28 and TRBJ1-2; D unclear. The germline V and J ends were trimmed by 4 bases and 8 bases, with 11 bases remaining between them. The CDR3 length is 12 residues. Germline V gene data show CDR1 as MDHEN and CDR2 as SYDVKM.